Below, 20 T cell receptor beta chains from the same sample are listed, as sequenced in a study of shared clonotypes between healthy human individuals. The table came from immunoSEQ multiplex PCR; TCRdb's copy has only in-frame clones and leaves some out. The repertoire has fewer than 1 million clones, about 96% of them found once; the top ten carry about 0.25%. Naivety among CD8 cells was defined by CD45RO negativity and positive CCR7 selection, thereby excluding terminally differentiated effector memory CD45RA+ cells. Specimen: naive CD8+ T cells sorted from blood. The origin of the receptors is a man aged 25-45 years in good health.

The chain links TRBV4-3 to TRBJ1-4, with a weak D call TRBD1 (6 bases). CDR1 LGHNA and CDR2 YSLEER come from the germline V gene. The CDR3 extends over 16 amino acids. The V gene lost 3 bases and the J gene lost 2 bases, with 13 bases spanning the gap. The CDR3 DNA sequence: TGCGCCAGCAGCCAGATGGGGGGGGGCACTAATGAAAAACTGTTTTTT. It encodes CASSQMGGGTNEKLFF.

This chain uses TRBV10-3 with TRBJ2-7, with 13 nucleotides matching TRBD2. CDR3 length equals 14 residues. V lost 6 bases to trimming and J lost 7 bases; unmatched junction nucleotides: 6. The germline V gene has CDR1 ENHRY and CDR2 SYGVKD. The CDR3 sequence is CAISGLAGDREQYF. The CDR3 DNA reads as TGTGCCATCAGCGGACTAGCGGGAGATCGAGAGCAGTACTTC.

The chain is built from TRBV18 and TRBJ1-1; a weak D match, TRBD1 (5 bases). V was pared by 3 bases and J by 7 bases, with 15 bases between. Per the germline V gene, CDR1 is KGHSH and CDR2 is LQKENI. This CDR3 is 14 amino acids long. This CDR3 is CASSPPGPFGEAFF. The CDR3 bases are TGTGCCAGCTCACCTCCGGGGCCGTTTGGTGAAGCTTTCTTT.

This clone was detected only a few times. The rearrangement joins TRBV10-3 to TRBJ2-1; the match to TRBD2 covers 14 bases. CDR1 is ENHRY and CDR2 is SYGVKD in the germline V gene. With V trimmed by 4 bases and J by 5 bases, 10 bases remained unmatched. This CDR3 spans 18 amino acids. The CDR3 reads CAISGMGLAGVGDNEQFF. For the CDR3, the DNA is TGTGCCATCAGTGGGATGGGACTAGCGGGAGTAGGCGACAATGAGCAGTTCTTC.

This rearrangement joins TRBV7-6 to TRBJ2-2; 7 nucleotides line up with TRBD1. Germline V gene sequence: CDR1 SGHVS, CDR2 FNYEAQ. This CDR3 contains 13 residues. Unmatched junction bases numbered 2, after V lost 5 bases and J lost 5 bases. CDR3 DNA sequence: TGTGCCAGCAGCATGACAGGGACCGGGGAGCTGTTTTTT. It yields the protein CASSMTGTGELFF.

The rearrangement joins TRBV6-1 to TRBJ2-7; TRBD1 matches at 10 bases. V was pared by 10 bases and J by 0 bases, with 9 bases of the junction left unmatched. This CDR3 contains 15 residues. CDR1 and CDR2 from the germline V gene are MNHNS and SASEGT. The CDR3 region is CATRWGTGASYEQYF. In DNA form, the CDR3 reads TGTGCCACCCGATGGGGGACAGGGGCCTCCTACGAGCAGTACTTC.

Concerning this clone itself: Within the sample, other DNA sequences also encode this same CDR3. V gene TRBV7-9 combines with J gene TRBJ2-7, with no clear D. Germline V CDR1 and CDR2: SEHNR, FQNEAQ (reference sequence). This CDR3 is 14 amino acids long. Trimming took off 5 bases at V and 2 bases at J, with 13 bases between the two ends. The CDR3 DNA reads TGTGCCAGCAGCCCTCCTGGCCCGACCTACGAGCAGTACTTC. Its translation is CASSPPGPTYEQYF.

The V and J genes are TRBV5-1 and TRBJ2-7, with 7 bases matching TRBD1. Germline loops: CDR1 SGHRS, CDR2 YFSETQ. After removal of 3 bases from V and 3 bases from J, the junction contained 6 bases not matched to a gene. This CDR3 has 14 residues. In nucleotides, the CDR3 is TGCGCCAGCAGCTCGACGACAGGGATCTACGAGCAGTACTTC. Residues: CASSSTTGIYEQYF.

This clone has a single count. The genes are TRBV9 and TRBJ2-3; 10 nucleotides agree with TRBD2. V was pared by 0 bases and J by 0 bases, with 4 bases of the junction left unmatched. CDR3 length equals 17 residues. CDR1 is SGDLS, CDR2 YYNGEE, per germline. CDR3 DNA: TGTGCCAGCAGCGTAGGGTTTAGCGGGGGGAGCACAGATACGCAGTATTTT. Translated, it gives CASSVGFSGGSTDTQYF.

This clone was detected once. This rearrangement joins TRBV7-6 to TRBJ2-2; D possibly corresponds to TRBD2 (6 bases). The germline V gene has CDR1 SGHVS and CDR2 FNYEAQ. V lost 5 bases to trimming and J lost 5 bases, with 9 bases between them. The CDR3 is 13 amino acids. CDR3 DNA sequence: TGTGCCAGCAGCCCGACTAGAACCGGGGAGCTGTTTTTT. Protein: CASSPTRTGELFF.

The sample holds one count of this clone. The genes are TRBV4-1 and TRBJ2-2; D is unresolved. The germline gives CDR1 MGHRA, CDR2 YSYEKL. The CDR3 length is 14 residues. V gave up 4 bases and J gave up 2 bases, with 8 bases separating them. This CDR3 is CASSRGENTGELFF. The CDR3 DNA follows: TGCGCCAGCAGCCGTGGGGAAAACACCGGGGAGCTGTTTTTT.

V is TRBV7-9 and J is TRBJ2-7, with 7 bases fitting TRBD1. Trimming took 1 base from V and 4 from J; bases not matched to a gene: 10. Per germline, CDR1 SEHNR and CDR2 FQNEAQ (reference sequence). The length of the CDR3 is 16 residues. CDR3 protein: CASSLEALGGWYEQYF. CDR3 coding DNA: TGTGCCAGCAGCTTAGAAGCGTTAGGGGGCTGGTACGAGCAGTACTTC.

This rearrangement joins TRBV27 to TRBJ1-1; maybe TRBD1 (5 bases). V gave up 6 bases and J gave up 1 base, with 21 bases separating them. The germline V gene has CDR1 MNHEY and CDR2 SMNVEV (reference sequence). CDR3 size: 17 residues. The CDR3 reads CASSLGAGFRANTEAFF. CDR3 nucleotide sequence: TGTGCCAGCAGCCTTGGGGCGGGGTTCAGGGCGAACACTGAAGCTTTCTTT.

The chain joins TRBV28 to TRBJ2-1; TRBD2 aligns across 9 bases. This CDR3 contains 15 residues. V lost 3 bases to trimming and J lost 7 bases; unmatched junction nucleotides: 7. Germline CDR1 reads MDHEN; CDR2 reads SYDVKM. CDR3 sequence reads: CASSLTAGGPNEQFF. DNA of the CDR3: TGTGCCAGCAGTTTGACGGCGGGAGGGCCTAATGAGCAGTTCTTC.

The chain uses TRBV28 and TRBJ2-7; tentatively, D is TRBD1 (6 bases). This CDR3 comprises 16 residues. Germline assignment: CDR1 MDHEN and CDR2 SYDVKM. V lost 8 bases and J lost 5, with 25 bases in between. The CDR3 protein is CASGYGTRGVLNEQYF. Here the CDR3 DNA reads TGTGCCAGCGGATACGGGACACGGGGCGTTTTGAACGAGCAGTACTTC. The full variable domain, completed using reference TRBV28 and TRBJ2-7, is DVKVTQSSRYLVKRTGEKVFLECVQDMDHENMFWYRQDPGLGLRLIYFSYDVKMKEKGDIPEGYSVSREKKERFSLILESASTNQTSMYLCASGYGTRGVLNEQYFGPGTRLTVT.

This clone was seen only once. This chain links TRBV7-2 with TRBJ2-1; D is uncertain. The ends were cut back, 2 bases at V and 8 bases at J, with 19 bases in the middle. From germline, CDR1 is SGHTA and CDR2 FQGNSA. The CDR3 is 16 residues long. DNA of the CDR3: TGTGCCAGCAGCTTACCCCTCACACGGATGGCATATGAGCAGTTCTTC. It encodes CASSLPLTRMAYEQFF.

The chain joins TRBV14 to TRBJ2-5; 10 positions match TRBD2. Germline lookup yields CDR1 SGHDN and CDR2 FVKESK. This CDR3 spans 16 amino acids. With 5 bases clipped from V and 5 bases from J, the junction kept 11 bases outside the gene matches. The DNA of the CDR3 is TGTGCCAGCAGCAATTCCGGGACTAGCGTTTCGGAGACCCAGTACTTC. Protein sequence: CASSNSGTSVSETQYF.

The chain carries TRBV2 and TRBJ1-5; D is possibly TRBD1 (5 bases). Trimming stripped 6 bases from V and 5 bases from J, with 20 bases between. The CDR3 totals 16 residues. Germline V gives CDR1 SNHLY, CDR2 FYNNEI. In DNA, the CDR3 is TGTGCCAGCAGCCAAAGCCCGGACATGCGTGATCAGCCCCAGCATTTT. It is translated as CASSQSPDMRDQPQHF.

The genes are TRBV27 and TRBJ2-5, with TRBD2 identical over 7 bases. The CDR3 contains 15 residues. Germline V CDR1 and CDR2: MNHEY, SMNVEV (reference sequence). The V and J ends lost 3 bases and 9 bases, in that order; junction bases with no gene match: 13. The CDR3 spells CASSLGGAGLGSQYF. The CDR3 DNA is TGTGCCAGCAGTTTGGGAGGGGCTGGGTTGGGGTCCCAGTACTTC.

Here the CDR3 DNA reads TGTGCCAGCAGTTCAGACTTTGAGCAGTTCTTC. It encodes CASSSDFEQFF. The chain couples TRBV6-4 to TRBJ2-1, with D uncertain. CDR1 and CDR2 from the germline V gene are MRHNA and SNTAGT. Trimming removed 5 bases from V and 9 bases from J, with 8 bases in between. The CDR3 is 11 amino acids.